What follows is one T cell receptor beta chain and its context. The sample originates from a study of T cells in Graves' hyperthyroidism and ophthalmopathy. Trimming left V 3 bases short and J 1 base short, with 12 bases between. Germline V CDR1 and CDR2: KGHSY, FQNENV. CDR3 size: 15 residues. Amplified TCR beta CDR3 regions came from RNA transcripts. HTBI primers were the set used in a first-round RT-PCR of the TCR CDR3. TCRdb fed the multiplex PCR reads into MiXCR, producing one record per CDR3 protein. The profile shows about 700,000 distinct CDR3 sequences, 14% of them singletons. The sequenced sample consisted of blood. The J gene is TRBJ1-1, the V gene TRBV16, with D possibly TRBD1 on 5 matching bases. This sequence was found in a woman aged 18 to 35 with Graves' hyperthyroidism. The CDR3 reads CASSHSGGGNTEAFF. The CDR3 DNA follows: TGTGCCAGCAGCCATTCGGGGGGGGGGAACACTGAAGCTTTCTTT.